The 30 T cell receptor beta chains below were found in one sample sequenced in a study of tumor-infiltrating lymphocytes in primary liver carcinoma. The blood RNA (from unsorted whole blood) was obtained, and germline DNA was also extracted. Starting material of around 490 ng total RNA yielded TCR beta cDNA via a constant-region primer. Modified slightly, ARM-PCR produced TCR beta libraries over three nested multiplex PCR rounds. For roughly 10 cycles apiece, the opening two PCR rounds ran with TRBV1-TRBV30 forward primers and a C-beta reverse primer. TCRdb used MiXCR to reprocess the multiplex PCR reads, holding one entry per CDR3 protein. The data show a few hundred thousand distinct CDR3 sequences, around three fifths seen once. The sample taken for sequencing was peripheral blood. These receptors originate from a woman in her twenties or thirties with primary liver carcinoma and hepatitis B virus infection.

The rearrangement uses TRBV7-9 and TRBJ2-7; 9 bases are a match to TRBD2. CDR1 is SEHNR, CDR2 FQNEAQ, per germline (reference sequence). CDR3 length: 13 residues. V dropped 6 bases and J dropped 6; count of bases not matched to a gene: 6. The CDR3 region has the DNA TGTGCCAGCAGTCGGATTAGCGGGAGCGAGCAGTACTTC. It specifies CASSRISGSEQYF.

This clonotype was detected ten times or more. The rearrangement links TRBV29-1 to TRBJ1-3; possible D gene TRBD1, 5 bases. Trimming took off 6 bases at V and 2 bases at J, with 11 bases between the two ends. CDR1 is SQVTM and CDR2 is ANQGSEA in the germline V gene. CDR3 length equals 13 residues. CDR3 in amino acids: CSVGEGAGNTIYF. As DNA, the CDR3 is TGCAGCGTGGGGGAGGGCGCTGGAAACACCATATATTTT.

This rearrangement joins TRBV6-5 to TRBJ2-5; no reliable D call. CDR1 MNHEY and CDR2 SVGAGI come from the germline V gene. The CDR3 sequence is 14 residues long. Trimming left V 5 bases short and J 6 bases short, with 16 bases between. CDR3: CASSVSSLGKTQYF. The CDR3 DNA follows: TGTGCCAGCAGTGTCAGTTCCTTGGGGAAGACCCAGTACTTC.

The rearrangement joins TRBV6-6 to TRBJ1-6; D gene uncertain. Deletions cut 2 bases from V and 7 bases from J, with 21 bases between. Germline CDR1 and CDR2: MNHNY and SVGAGI (reference sequence). The CDR3 has 18 residues. DNA of the CDR3: TGTGCCAGCAGTTACCCTGAAGACGACCGACTAGGCAATTCACCCCTCCACTTT. Amino acid sequence: CASSYPEDDRLGNSPLHF.

Note on this clonotype: A much more abundant neighbour one base away suggests this may be a read error. The chain joins TRBV4-2 to TRBJ2-1, with 14 bases matching TRBD2. Germline CDR1 reads LGHNA; CDR2 reads YNFKEQ. The CDR3 length is 17 residues. The CDR3 bases are TGTGCCAGCAGCCGAGGGACTAGCGGGAGCGCCTACAATGACCAGTTCTTC. This sequence encodes CASSRGTSGSAYNDQFF.

The chain is built from TRBV11-2 and TRBJ1-2; D uncertain. The CDR3 has 12 amino acids. The V gene lost 0 bases and the J gene lost 14 bases, with 13 bases spanning the gap. Germline lookup yields CDR1 SGHAT and CDR2 FQNNGV. CDR3 loop: CASSLERVLFTF. CDR3 DNA: TGTGCCAGCAGCTTAGAACGCGTTCTCTTTACCTTC.

Worth noting for this clonotype: A read error may explain this, as a much larger clone is one base away. V is TRBV29-1 and J is TRBJ2-1; 7 nucleotides match TRBD2. CDR3 size: 16 residues. From germline, CDR1 is SQVTM and CDR2 ANQGSEA. The CDR3 DNA reads as TGCAGCTTGAGGCTAGCGGACGTCGGGTCCAACAATAAGCAGTTCTTC. This codes for CSLRLADVGSNNKQFF.

Comment on this clonotype: Germline is not matched at one junction end, which may reflect a read error. The chain joins TRBV7-8 to TRBJ2-5; D not certain. This CDR3 comprises 15 residues. The germline V gene encodes CDR1 SGHVS and CDR2 FQNEAQ. The CDR3 loop reads CASSLSLSFLETQHF. CDR3 sequence (DNA): TGTGCCAGCAGCTTATCTCTGAGCTTCCTGGAGACCCAGCACTTC.

The chain uses TRBV6-5 and TRBJ2-6, with TRBD1 matching 8 bases. Germline V gives CDR1 MNHEY, CDR2 SVGAGI. The CDR3 covers 18 residues. V lost 5 bases and J lost 2; bases outside the gene matches: 11. This CDR3 reads CASSLWTGMKAGANVLTF. The CDR3 region has the DNA TGTGCCAGCAGTCTTTGGACAGGGATGAAAGCTGGGGCCAACGTCCTGACTTTC.

As regards this clonotype: Relative to the germline gene, one junction end is altered; a read error may explain this. The chain carries TRBV6-5 and TRBJ1-1, with D tentatively TRBD1 (5 bases). This CDR3 has 16 residues. Per germline, CDR1 MNHEY and CDR2 SVGAGI. CDR3 nucleotides: TGTGTCAGCAGCCCCTGGGACCCCAGGGTGAGCACTGAAGCTTTCTTT. It yields the protein CVSSPWDPRVSTEAFF.

This clonotype occurred a few times. The chain employs TRBV12-3 or TRBV12-4 and TRBJ2-7, with D maybe TRBD1 (6 bases). This CDR3 region has 14 residues. Trimming left V 6 bases short and J 6 bases short, with 18 bases between. The CDR3 here is CASSRIRGSGEQYF. The DNA of the CDR3 is TGTGCCAGCAGCCGCATCAGGGGTTCGGGCGAGCAGTACTTC.

In its sample, this clonotype was seen many times. V and J are TRBV12-3 or TRBV12-4 and TRBJ1-1, with D maybe TRBD1 (5 bases). The length of the CDR3 is 14 residues. Trimming pared 4 bases from V and 3 bases from J, leaving 12 bases between. CDR3 residues: CASSSMGGDTEAFF. DNA of the CDR3: TGTGCCAGCAGTTCTATGGGGGGTGACACTGAAGCTTTCTTT.

The gene calls are TRBV14 and TRBJ2-7, with 11 bases that match TRBD2. The CDR3 has 16 amino acids. Germline V gives CDR1 SGHDN, CDR2 FVKESK. V lost 1 base to trimming and J lost 3 bases; unmatched junction nucleotides: 5. This chain's CDR3 is CASSQVGSGRDYEQYF. DNA of the CDR3: TGTGCCAGCAGCCAAGTCGGTAGCGGGAGGGACTACGAGCAGTACTTC.

This chain joins TRBV11-3 and TRBJ2-1; TRBD2 is a possible D gene (5 bases). This CDR3 region has 13 residues. Germline lookup yields CDR1 SGHNT and CDR2 YENEEA. Here the CDR3 reads CAISLGGNNEQFF. CDR3 nucleotides: TGTGCTATCAGCCTAGGAGGAAACAATGAGCAGTTCTTC.

This clonotype was seen repeatedly, ten times or more. J is TRBJ2-2 and V is TRBV11-2; D ambiguous. The germline V gene encodes CDR1 SGHAT and CDR2 FQNNGV. Trimming removed 3 bases at V and 2 bases at J, with 7 bases between. CDR3 length: 14 amino acids. The CDR3 DNA follows: TGTGCCAGCAGCTTGGCCAGAAACACCGGGGAGCTGTTTTTT. Its translation is CASSLARNTGELFF.

The gene calls are TRBV11-2 and TRBJ2-3, with a tentative D call TRBD2 (6 bases). The CDR3 consists of 16 residues. Germline loops: CDR1 SGHAT, CDR2 FQNNGV. CDR3 DNA: TGTGTTAGCAGCCTGGGGACTTATCCTAGCACAGATACGCAGTATTTT. Protein sequence: CVSSLGTYPSTDTQYF.

A word on this clonotype: The junction departs from the called germline gene at one end, perhaps through a read error. V and J are TRBV11-2 and TRBJ2-7; D is perhaps TRBD2 (6 bases). The CDR3 is made up of 15 amino acids. Germline V gene data show CDR1 as SGHAT and CDR2 as FQNNGV. CDR3 region: CASSLERLARGEQHF. In DNA, the CDR3 is TGTGCCAGCAGCTTAGAGAGGCTAGCGAGAGGCGAGCAGCACTTC. The entire variable domain, with the rest obtained from reference TRBV11-2 and TRBJ2-7, is as follows: EAGVAQSPRYKIIEKRQSVAFWCNPISGHATLYWYQQILGQGPKLLIQFQNNGVVDDSQLPKDRFSAERLKGVDSTLKIQPAKLEDSAVYLCASSLERLARGEQHFGPGTRLTVT.

As regards this clonotype: A clone one base away is much larger, so this may be a read error. The CDR3 reads CASSSRDTGNEQFF. The CDR3 coding sequence is TGTGCCAGCAGTTCCAGGGACACGGGAAATGAGCAGTTCTTC. The rearrangement joins TRBV12-3 or TRBV12-4 to TRBJ2-1; D perhaps matches TRBD1 (6 bases). The CDR3 is 14 residues long. Between the trimmed V and J ends, which lost 4 bases and 7 bases, there was a span of 14 bases.

This clonotype was found many times. The rearrangement joins TRBV11-3 to TRBJ2-5; 11 bases are a match to TRBD2. In germline, CDR1 is SGHNT, CDR2 YENEEA. The V gene end was trimmed by 2 bases and the J gene end by 5 bases; junction bases not matched to a gene: 10. The CDR3 has 17 residues. CDR3 sequence: CASSLPPGLAVGETQYF. CDR3 DNA sequence: TGTGCCAGCAGCTTACCGCCGGGACTAGCGGTCGGGGAGACCCAGTACTTC.

This clonotype was counted only a few times. The chain employs TRBV6-6 and TRBJ2-1; D gene uncertain. V lost 6 bases, J lost 9 bases, and 15 bases lay in between. CDR3 size: 13 residues. The germline gives CDR1 MNHNY, CDR2 SVGAGI (reference sequence). The CDR3 DNA reads TGTGCCAGCAGCTATGTACACACCAGTGAGCAGTTCTTC. As protein: CASSYVHTSEQFF.

This clonotype showed up just a few times. The gene calls are TRBV6-2 or TRBV6-3 and TRBJ2-1; D is uncertain. Germline V gives CDR1 MNHEY, CDR2 SVGEGT. The V end was cut by 3 bases, the J end by 0 bases, with 9 bases between. There are 15 residues in the CDR3. The CDR3 spells CASSYHTVSYNEQFF. The CDR3 DNA reads as TGTGCCAGCAGTTATCACACAGTCTCCTACAATGAGCAGTTCTTC.

Concerning this clonotype itself: Mismatch with germline at one junction end may stem from a read error. CDR3 amino acids: CASSLSACEQYF. The CDR3 nucleotides read TGCGCCAGCAGTTTGAGCGCTTGCGAGCAGTACTTC. The chain couples TRBV12-3 or TRBV12-4 to TRBJ2-7; D remains ambiguous. There are 12 residues in the CDR3.

The rearrangement joins TRBV20-1 to TRBJ1-1; 12 positions match TRBD1. The germline CDR1 and CDR2 sequences are DFQATT and SNEGSKA (reference sequence). V was pared by 6 bases and J by 4 bases, with 9 bases of the junction left unmatched. The CDR3 is made up of 15 amino acids. CDR3 nucleotides: TGCAGTGCACAGAGATGGGACAGGGGGCTCACTGAAGCTTTCTTT. This sequence encodes CSAQRWDRGLTEAFF.

The V gene is TRBV4-3, the J gene TRBJ2-1; D not certain. The CDR3 length is 14 residues. V lost 6 bases and J lost 11, with 20 bases in between. From germline, CDR1 is LGHNA and CDR2 YSLEER. CDR3 amino acids: CASSHTELVYKQFF. CDR3 coding DNA: TGCGCCAGCAGTCACACAGAGTTGGTCTATAAGCAGTTCTTC.

To note about this clonotype: Just one base apart from a much larger clone, this may be a read error. V is TRBV4-1 and J is TRBJ2-7, with D possibly being TRBD2 (6 bases). The CDR3 has 15 amino acids. Trimming took 7 bases from V and 3 from J, leaving 19 bases between them. Germline values: CDR1 MGHRA, CDR2 YSYEKL. The CDR3 region has the DNA TGCGCCAGCAACCCCACGAGACTAGGGTACTACGAGCAGTACTTC. It specifies CASNPTRLGYYEQYF.

With respect to this clonotype: With a much larger clone just one base away, this may be a read error. J is TRBJ1-2 and V is TRBV6-2 or TRBV6-3, with a tentative D call TRBD1 (6 bases). CDR1 MNHEY and CDR2 SVGEGT come from the germline V gene. CDR3 length: 13 amino acids. CDR3 residues: CASSSTGAYVYTF. The CDR3 DNA reads TGTGCCAGCAGTTCGACAGGAGCCTATGTCTACACCTTC.

On this clonotype: It is likely a read error, because the conserved phenylalanine at the end of the CDR3 is missing. The chain combines TRBV6-6 with TRBJ2-7, with 7 bases identical to TRBD1. Germline CDR1 reads MNHNY; CDR2 reads SVGAGI (reference sequence). This CDR3 contains 16 residues. The CDR3 sequence is CTSRPFRDSESYEQYI. The CDR3 coding sequence is TGTACCAGCAGACCCTTCCGGGACAGCGAATCCTACGAGCAGTACATC.

Worth noting for this clonotype: A much larger clone differs from this one at a single base, so this may be a read error. J is TRBJ1-3 and V is TRBV12-3 or TRBV12-4; D possibly corresponds to TRBD1 (6 bases). V lost 5 bases and J 3 bases, leaving 11 bases between the germline ends. The CDR3 is made up of 14 amino acids. The CDR3 DNA sequence: TGTGCCAGCAGTGAATCGGGACATGGAAACACCATATATTTT. This gives the protein CASSESGHGNTIYF.

This rearrangement joins TRBV7-9 to TRBJ2-3; the match to TRBD2 covers 11 bases. Germline CDR1 reads SEHNR; CDR2 reads FQNEAQ (reference sequence). V lost 3 bases to trimming and J lost 3 bases; unmatched junction nucleotides: 2. The CDR3 is 15 residues long. CDR3 bases: TGTGCCAGCAGCTTTACTAGCGGGAGAACAGATACGCAGTATTTT. Its translation is CASSFTSGRTDTQYF.

The rearrangement uses TRBV14 and TRBJ2-5, with 9 bases identical to TRBD2. CDR1 is SGHDN, CDR2 FVKESK, per germline. V lost 5 bases and J lost 5; bases outside the gene matches: 18. There are 18 residues in the CDR3. The CDR3 nucleotides are TGTGCCAGCAGCGCCTCCGGACTAGCGTTTTTTCAGAGGGAGACCCAGTACTTC. As protein: CASSASGLAFFQRETQYF. The full variable domain, in which reference TRBV14 and TRBJ2-5 provide the parts outside the CDR3, is EAGVTQFPSHSVIEKGQTVTLRCDPISGHDNLYWYRRVMGKEIKFLLHFVKESKQDESGMPNNRFLAERTGGTYSTLKVQPAELEDSGVYFCASSASGLAFFQRETQYFGPGTRLLVL.